This T cell receptor (beta chain) is from a study of cytomegalovirus exposure and HLA in healthy donors. On the study more broadly: Some 180 million T cells yielded around 120 million unique TCR beta sequences in earlier analysis. General study points: In an earlier analysis, about 90% or about 30%: the productive usage of most TCR beta V segments. Later analysis identified several of the most significant clusters that appeared linked to common viral pathogens.

With 60 Vbeta and 13 Jbeta primers, the PCR was carried out. Sequencing was performed with immunoSEQ multiplex PCR; in TCRdb, only in-frame clones are kept and a portion is missing. The data show 58,000 or so clones, less than 75% seen once. This CDR3 is 17 amino acids long. V was pared by 5 bases and J by 7 bases, with 12 bases of the junction left unmatched. Germline CDR1 is SGHTA and CDR2 is FQGNSA. As concerns this clone: Its specificity is not known.

Donors were ostensibly healthy at sampling, although undocumented immune exposures were probable. V gene TRBV7-2 combines with J gene TRBJ2-5, with TRBD2 matching 14 bases. The source of this sequence is a man aged 45-65 years in good health and CMV-seropositive. The sequenced sample was PBMCs. The CDR3 sequence: CASSRPGTSGGIGTQYF. CDR3 sequence (DNA): TGTGCCAGCAGCCGTCCCGGGACTAGCGGGGGTATTGGGACCCAGTACTTC.